A selection of T cell receptor beta chains follows, all from one sample in a study of Tregs in tolerant kidney transplant recipients. Sequencing was performed with immunoSEQ multiplex PCR; in TCRdb, only in-frame clones are kept and a portion is missing. The repertoire has 110,000 or so clones, approximately 90% of them found once; the top ten carry less than 0.7%. Sequencing was performed on CD4+ T cells from blood. The receptors here all came from a human donor in good health. Each CDR3 is given with its conserved first and last residue. Each record gives: D gene, clone size, V gene, J gene, CDR3 DNA, CDR3 protein. A D gene is named only where the DNA matches it firmly. Clone sizes are given selectively: once, few, many, or a class where the clone is expanded.

-	once	TRBV15	TRBJ2-2	TGTGCCACCAGCAGAGTGGGGACCTTCAACACCGGGGAGCTGTTTTTT	CATSRVGTFNTGELFF
-	once	TRBV15	TRBJ2-3	TGTGCCACCAGCAGAGCGGACCCAGATACGCAGTATTTT	CATSRADPDTQYF
TRBD2	-	TRBV14	TRBJ2-1	TGTGCCAGCAGCCAAGATAGGACTAGTTGGCTCAATCAGTATGAGCAGTTCTTC	CASSQDRTSWLNQYEQFF
-	-	TRBV12-5	TRBJ2-7	TGTGCTAGTGGTATACCCCGGACAGAGGCCTACGAGCAGTACTTC	CASGIPRTEAYEQYF
-	few	TRBV30	TRBJ1-1	TGTGCCTGGATCCCAGGGGCAACTGAAGCTTTCTTT	CAWIPGATEAFF
TRBD2	-	TRBV7-2	TRBJ2-7	TGTGCCAGCAGCTTAGCGCTAATTGCGGGAGAAGCCTACGAGCAGTACTTC	CASSLALIAGEAYEQYF
TRBD2	-	TRBV7-9	TRBJ2-7	TGTGCCAGCAGCAATAGCGGGAGCTACGAGCAGTACTTC	CASSNSGSYEQYF
-	-	TRBV19	TRBJ2-3	TGTGCCAGTAGTAGGACGGGCTTAGATACGCAGTATTTT	CASSRTGLDTQYF
-	-	TRBV7-9	TRBJ2-5	TGTGCCAGCAGCTTAGCTGGCGGCGGGGAGACCCAGTACTTC	CASSLAGGGETQYF
-	-	TRBV5-1	TRBJ2-3	TGCGCCAGCAGCTTGGACAGGAGAGACACAGATACGCAGTATTTT	CASSLDRRDTDTQYF
-	-	TRBV2	TRBJ1-4	TGTGCCAGCCGGGGCCTAAAGGGGCCTAATGAAAAACTGTTTTTT	CASRGLKGPNEKLFF
TRBD2	-	TRBV6-1	TRBJ2-3	TGTGCCAGCTTTAGGACTAGCGGTGCGCGGGATACGCAGTATTTT	CASFRTSGARDTQYF
-	once	TRBV10-1	TRBJ2-3	TGCGCCAGCACTAGCCTAGCAGGAGATACGCAGTATTTT	CASTSLAGDTQYF
TRBD1	-	TRBV6-1	TRBJ2-2	TGTGCCAGCAGTGAAATCTTGGGCCCAGGGGGCACGAACACCGGGGAGCTGTTTTTT	CASSEILGPGGTNTGELFF
-	-	TRBV21-1	TRBJ2-4	TGTGCCAGCAGCGAAAACATTCAGTACTTC	CASSENIQYF
TRBD2	-	TRBV7-9	TRBJ2-1	TGTGCCAGCAGCGCCCAGTTGAGCGGGAGGGCCAGGTCCTACAATGAGCAGTTCTTC	CASSAQLSGRARSYNEQFF
-	-	TRBV21-1	TRBJ2-5	TGTGCCAGCAGCACGGACCCTGAGGGGCCTTCGGTAGAGACCCAGTACTTC	CASSTDPEGPSVETQYF
-	-	TRBV7-2	TRBJ2-7	TGTGCCAGCAGCTTATCCGACAGCGAGCAGTACTTC	CASSLSDSEQYF
-	-	TRBV5-6	TRBJ2-1	TGTGCCAGCAGCTTGGTTCGGGATAGCTCCTACAATGAGCAGTTCTTC	CASSLVRDSSYNEQFF
-	-	TRBV5-4	TRBJ2-7	TGTGCCAGCAGCCCCCCGATGAGGGGAGGACTCTACGAGCAGTACTTC	CASSPPMRGGLYEQYF
TRBD2	-	TRBV9	TRBJ2-3	TGTGCCAGCAGCTGGGGACTAGCGGGGGGTTGGGGCCTTGATACGCAGTATTTT	CASSWGLAGGWGLDTQYF
-	-	TRBV21-1	TRBJ2-1	TGTGCCAGCAGCACGCGCGGGGAGGGGGATCCCTCCTACAATGAGCAGTTCTTC	CASSTRGEGDPSYNEQFF
TRBD2	-	TRBV2	TRBJ2-2	TGTGCCAGACGGAGGACTAGCGCTTCCGGGGAGCTGTTTTTT	CARRRTSASGELFF
-	-	TRBV15	TRBJ1-1	TGTGCCACCAGCACGGTACAGGGGAACACTGAAGCTTTCTTT	CATSTVQGNTEAFF
TRBD1	few	TRBV2	TRBJ1-5	TGTGCCAGCAGAGGACAGGTGGGAGGTCGGGGCAATCAGCCCCAGCATTTT	CASRGQVGGRGNQPQHF
-	-	TRBV25-1	TRBJ1-2	TGTGCCAGCAGCTTAACTAGGGGCTATGGCTACACCTTC	CASSLTRGYGYTF
-	-	TRBV27	TRBJ2-3	TGTGCCAGCAGTTCCCAGCCCAGACTAGTTCCTAGCACAGATACGCAGTATTTT	CASSSQPRLVPSTDTQYF
TRBD1	few	TRBV5-1	TRBJ2-7	TGCGCCAGCAGCTTGCTCGGGACAGGGGACGAGCAGTACTTC	CASSLLGTGDEQYF
-	-	TRBV6-6	TRBJ2-2	TGTGCCAGCAGTTTAACGACCGGGTCCAAGCCCGGGGAGCTGTTTTTT	CASSLTTGSKPGELFF
TRBD1	-	TRBV11-2	TRBJ1-1	TGTGCCAGCAGCCTCTCGACAGGGGGGAACACTGAAGCTTTCTTT	CASSLSTGGNTEAFF
-	-	TRBV5-1	TRBJ2-7	TGCGCCAGCAGCTTGGGGCGTGGGGCGGGGAGCTCCTACGAGCAGTACTTC	CASSLGRGAGSSYEQYF
-	-	TRBV7-3	TRBJ1-1	TGTGCCAGCAGCTTTGACCAGAACACTGAAGCTTTCTTT	CASSFDQNTEAFF
TRBD2	-	TRBV4-1	TRBJ2-3	TGCGCCAGCAGCTCGCAGAGCGGGGCGAGCACAGATACGCAGTATTTT	CASSSQSGASTDTQYF
-	-	TRBV14	TRBJ2-5	TGTGCCAGCAGCCAAGCCGCGGGGCAAGAGACCCAGTACTTC	CASSQAAGQETQYF
-	-	TRBV5-4	TRBJ2-1	TGTGCCAGCAGCCCCCGGACAGCCGCCTACAATGAGCAGTTCTTC	CASSPRTAAYNEQFF
TRBD1	once	TRBV29-1	TRBJ1-4	TGCAGCGTTGTCGGGACAGGGCATGAAAAACTGTTTTTT	CSVVGTGHEKLFF
-	-	TRBV6-5	TRBJ1-1	TGTGCCAGCAGTTACTCCGTCCTGCGGAGCGGAGGAGCTTTCTTT	CASSYSVLRSGGAFF
-	-	TRBV29-1	TRBJ1-1	TGCAGCGTGGGTCGCCCGTCGAGGAACACTGAAGCTTTCTTT	CSVGRPSRNTEAFF
-	-	TRBV5-1	TRBJ2-7	TGCGCCAGCAGCTTGACTCTCTACGAGCAGTACTTC	CASSLTLYEQYF
-	-	TRBV29-1	TRBJ2-7	TGCAGCGTTGAAGTGGGGTTCTACGAGCAGTACTTC	CSVEVGFYEQYF
-	-	TRBV15	TRBJ2-7	TGTGCCACCAGCAGAGATACCAGCCTCAACTACGAGCAGTACTTC	CATSRDTSLNYEQYF
TRBD1	-	TRBV28	TRBJ2-2	TGTGCCAGCAGCCCCTCGGGACAGCCTACCGGGGAGCTGTTTTTT	CASSPSGQPTGELFF
-	-	TRBV19	TRBJ1-1	TGTGCCAGAATTGAGGGTGGCACTGAAGCTTTCTTT	CARIEGGTEAFF
TRBD2	-	TRBV29-1	TRBJ2-3	TGCAGCGTTTCGGGACTAGCGGGAACAGATACGCAGTATTTT	CSVSGLAGTDTQYF
TRBD2	-	TRBV11-2	TRBJ2-7	TGTGCCAGCAGCTTACTAGCGGGAGGTTCGGGCTACGAGCAGTACTTC	CASSLLAGGSGYEQYF
-	-	TRBV6-5	TRBJ1-1	TGTGCCAGCCTCCCCCCGGGGGGCGGTGAAGCTTTCTTT	CASLPPGGGEAFF
-	-	TRBV18	TRBJ1-3	TGTGCCAGCTCACCGACGGCTATACTAGCTGGAAACACCATATATTTT	CASSPTAILAGNTIYF
TRBD1	-	TRBV6-1	TRBJ2-7	TGTGCCAGTGGACAGGCCCACGAGCAGTACTTC	CASGQAHEQYF
TRBD1	-	TRBV7-9	TRBJ2-7	TGTGCCAGCAGCTCCAGGACAGGGGTAATTTCGGGCGAGCAGTACTTC	CASSSRTGVISGEQYF
-	once	TRBV10-1	TRBJ2-7	TGCGCCAGCAGTGGGGGCAGGGACTACGAGCAGTACTTC	CASSGGRDYEQYF
TRBD1	once	TRBV18	TRBJ1-1	TGTGCCAGCTCACCATTCAAACAGGGGACCACTGAAGCTTTCTTT	CASSPFKQGTTEAFF
TRBD1	-	TRBV15	TRBJ2-7	TGTGCCACCAGCGGAGGGACAGGGCCCACCTACGAGCAGTACTTC	CATSGGTGPTYEQYF
-	-	TRBV15	TRBJ1-2	TGTGCCACCAGCAGAGATATCCGGGGCTACACCTTC	CATSRDIRGYTF
TRBD1	-	TRBV5-4	TRBJ1-2	TGTGCCAGCAGCTTTCCCTTCGGACAGGGACCTAACTATGGCTACACCTTC	CASSFPFGQGPNYGYTF
-	-	TRBV6-1	TRBJ1-2	TGTGCCAGCAGTGGCGACTACTATGGCTACACCTTC	CASSGDYYGYTF